A selection of T cell receptor beta chains follows, all from one sample in a study of Ad26.COV2.S vaccination and SARS-CoV-2 variants. Profiled with immunoSEQ multiplex PCR; TCRdb holds only in-frame clones, not every one. The data hold about 350,000 clones, with roughly 91% observed a single time. This specimen was peripheral blood, taken in a trial of Ad26.COV2.S vaccine versus placebo. The source of these receptors is a person aged 18-60 years who received the Ad26.COV2.S COVID-19 vaccine or a placebo. The CDR3 runs from the conserved cysteine through the conserved F or W. D genes are given only for firm matches. Rows give clone size only sometimes, using once, few, many, or a class for an expanded clone.

V gene	J gene	D gene	clone size	CDR3 protein	CDR3 DNA
TRBV19	TRBJ1-5	TRBD1	-	CASSIWTGERQPQHF	TGTGCCAGTAGTATCTGGACAGGGGAGAGGCAGCCCCAGCATTTT
TRBV6-5	TRBJ1-5	-	-	CASSTGPGQPQHF	TGTGCCAGCAGTACTGGACCGGGTCAGCCCCAGCATTTT
TRBV7-9	TRBJ1-2	-	-	CASSYNYGYTF	TGTGCCAGCAGCTACAACTATGGCTACACCTTC
TRBV5-4	TRBJ2-3	-	-	CASSLSGTDTQYF	TGTGCCAGCAGCCTCAGTGGCACAGATACGCAGTATTTT
TRBV4-3	TRBJ2-5	-	-	CASSPRYNTQETQYF	TGCGCCAGCAGCCCGAGATACAATACCCAAGAGACCCAGTACTTC
TRBV11-3	TRBJ2-2	TRBD2	-	CASSRGPGRAGGTGELFF	TGTGCCAGCAGCCGCGGCCCCGGTAGGGCGGGGGGAACCGGGGAGCTGTTTTTT
TRBV7-2	TRBJ2-7	-	-	CASSSLAADEAYEQYF	TGTGCCAGCAGCTCCCTTGCCGCAGACGAGGCCTACGAGCAGTACTTC
TRBV4-2	TRBJ1-6	-	-	CASSQGQQASYNSPLHF	TGTGCCAGCAGCCAAGGGCAGCAAGCCTCCTATAATTCACCCCTCCACTTT
TRBV19	TRBJ1-4	-	once	CASSSGEGEKLFF	TGTGCCAGTAGTTCGGGGGAGGGTGAAAAACTGTTTTTT
TRBV25-1	TRBJ1-4	-	-	CASSETGTGKLFF	TGTGCCAGCAGTGAGACGGGAACCGGAAAACTGTTTTTT
TRBV4-2	TRBJ1-4	-	-	CASSQAAVTNEKLFF	TGTGCCAGCAGCCAAGCGGCGGTTACTAATGAAAAACTGTTTTTT
TRBV14	TRBJ1-1	TRBD1	-	CASSRDRVQNTEAFF	TGTGCCAGCAGCCGCGACAGGGTCCAGAACACTGAAGCTTTCTTT
TRBV7-3	TRBJ1-1	TRBD1	-	CASSLTGQGWTEAFF	TGTGCCAGCAGCTTAACCGGACAGGGTTGGACTGAAGCTTTCTTT
TRBV24-1	TRBJ1-1	-	-	CATSGGGNSGAFF	TGTGCCACCAGTGGTGGGGGGAACTCTGGAGCTTTCTTT
TRBV10-3	TRBJ2-1	-	-	CAISESGTWNEQFF	TGTGCCATCAGTGAATCAGGGACGTGGAATGAGCAGTTCTTC
TRBV19	TRBJ1-6	-	-	CASSITGATYNSPLHF	TGTGCCAGTAGTATAACGGGGGCGACCTATAATTCACCCCTCCACTTT
TRBV5-1	TRBJ2-2	TRBD2	-	CASSLRGVNTGELFF	TGCGCCAGCAGCTTGCGGGGGGTTAACACCGGGGAGCTGTTTTTT
TRBV18	TRBJ1-5	-	-	CASSPTAIDQPQHF	TGTGCCAGCTCCCCCACAGCCATCGATCAGCCCCAGCATTTT
TRBV12-3/TRBV12-4	TRBJ1-1	-	-	CASSLAAVTEAFF	TGTGCCAGCAGTTTGGCAGCAGTCACTGAAGCTTTCTTT
TRBV6-1	TRBJ2-7	TRBD2	-	CASSETSGGPQQYF	TGTGCCAGCAGTGAGACTAGCGGGGGGCCGCAGCAGTACTTC
TRBV12-3/TRBV12-4	TRBJ2-2	-	-	CASRPPAELFF	TGTGCCAGCAGGCCCCCCGCAGAGCTGTTTTTT
TRBV6-5	TRBJ1-2	-	-	CASSPRTVYGYTF	TGTGCCAGCAGTCCTCGGACAGTCTATGGCTACACCTTC
TRBV30	TRBJ2-7	TRBD2	once	CAWTKRGDLREQYF	TGTGCCTGGACAAAGCGGGGGGACCTGAGGGAGCAGTACTTC
TRBV4-2	TRBJ1-2	TRBD1	-	CASSSASINPGQGAVGYTF	TGTGCCAGCAGCTCGGCCTCTATAAATCCGGGACAGGGGGCTGTCGGCTACACCTTC
TRBV7-9	TRBJ1-2	TRBD1	-	CASSLKRVEGADGYTF	TGTGCCAGCAGCTTAAAGAGGGTCGAGGGGGCGGATGGCTACACCTTC
TRBV29-1	TRBJ2-7	-	-	CSVEGDSSYEQYF	TGCAGCGTTGAAGGGGATAGCTCCTACGAGCAGTACTTC
TRBV30	TRBJ1-4	-	-	CAWTLRKKLFF	TGTGCCTGGACCCTTAGGAAAAAACTGTTTTTT
TRBV6-5	TRBJ1-2	-	-	CASSYARGDGYTF	TGTGCCAGCAGTTACGCCCGGGGGGATGGCTACACCTTC
TRBV7-2	TRBJ1-1	-	-	CASSLRTEAFF	TGTGCCAGCAGCTTAAGGACGGAAGCTTTCTTT
TRBV11-2	TRBJ2-1	-	-	CASSLGVTSYNEQFF	TGTGCCAGCAGCTTAGGGGTGACTTCCTACAATGAGCAGTTCTTC
TRBV5-6	TRBJ2-5	TRBD2	-	CASSLGLAGGPGETQYF	TGTGCCAGCAGCCTGGGACTAGCGGGGGGGCCGGGTGAGACCCAGTACTTC
TRBV27	TRBJ1-6	-	-	CASTSGGGGSPLHF	TGTGCCAGCACCTCGGGGGGCGGAGGTTCACCCCTCCACTTT
TRBV7-2	TRBJ1-4	-	-	CASSTGGAGEKLFF	TGTGCCAGCAGCACCGGGGGGGCGGGTGAAAAACTGTTTTTT
TRBV4-1	TRBJ2-7	TRBD2	-	CASSQDTSGGFSYEQYF	TGCGCCAGCAGCCAAGATACTAGCGGGGGGTTCTCCTACGAGCAGTACTTC
TRBV11-2	TRBJ2-5	-	-	CASSFSYGGQETQYF	TGTGCCAGCAGCTTTTCTTACGGGGGACAAGAGACCCAGTACTTC
TRBV3-1/TRBV3-2	TRBJ2-2	TRBD2	-	CASSHGTSGRTGELFF	TGTGCCAGCAGCCATGGGACTAGCGGGCGCACCGGGGAGCTGTTTTTT
TRBV5-6	TRBJ1-4	TRBD1	-	CASTLTGADNEKLFF	TGTGCCAGCACTTTAACAGGGGCAGATAATGAAAAACTGTTTTTT
TRBV15	TRBJ2-7	-	many	CATSRDLGAEQYF	TGTGCCACCAGCAGAGATCTGGGAGCCGAGCAGTACTTC
TRBV7-2	TRBJ1-1	-	-	CASSPEAGAVTEAFF	TGTGCCAGCAGCCCGGAGGCGGGGGCGGTCACTGAAGCTTTCTTT
TRBV24-1	TRBJ2-3	-	-	CATSDLPETVAVGDTQYF	TGTGCCACCAGTGATTTGCCCGAGACAGTGGCGGTGGGAGATACGCAGTATTTT
TRBV6-5	TRBJ2-7	-	-	CASSYSQVHEQYF	TGTGCCAGCAGTTACTCCCAGGTTCACGAGCAGTACTTC
TRBV7-6	TRBJ2-1	TRBD1	once	CASSLGQGDYNEQFF	TGTGCCAGCAGCTTAGGTCAGGGGGACTACAATGAGCAGTTCTTC
TRBV15	TRBJ2-2	-	-	CATSAIRGSGGELFF	TGTGCCACCAGCGCTATACGGGGGAGTGGCGGGGAGCTGTTTTTT
TRBV30	TRBJ1-1	-	-	CAWSPSGNKAFF	TGTGCCTGGAGCCCCTCCGGGAATAAAGCTTTCTTT
TRBV29-1	TRBJ1-2	TRBD1	-	CSVQEQGENYGYTF	TGCAGCGTCCAGGAACAGGGGGAAAACTATGGCTACACCTTC
TRBV3-1/TRBV3-2	TRBJ1-1	-	-	CASSQWGRGNTEAFF	TGTGCCAGCAGCCAATGGGGCAGGGGGAACACTGAAGCTTTCTTT
TRBV19	TRBJ2-5	-	-	CASSRGGGRRETQYF	TGTGCCAGTAGTAGGGGGGGCGGACGGAGGGAGACCCAGTACTTC
TRBV4-1	TRBJ1-1	-	-	CASSQGVGLNTEAFF	TGCGCCAGCAGCCAAGGGGTAGGTCTGAACACTGAAGCTTTCTTT
TRBV18	TRBJ1-6	-	-	CASSPQVSYNSPLHF	TGTGCCAGCTCACCACAGGTCTCCTATAATTCACCCCTCCACTTT
TRBV12-1	TRBJ2-1	-	-	CASSFGWTGNNEQFF	TGTGCCAGCAGCTTTGGGTGGACAGGGAACAATGAGCAGTTCTTC
TRBV13	TRBJ1-2	TRBD1	-	CASSSLRTGDYGYTF	TGTGCCAGCAGCTCTCTCCGGACAGGGGACTATGGCTACACCTTC
TRBV30	TRBJ2-7	-	-	CAWSRLMTSYEQYF	TGTGCCTGGAGTCGACTGATGACCTCCTACGAGCAGTACTTC
TRBV27	TRBJ2-7	-	-	CASWGRLGYEQYF	TGTGCCAGCTGGGGACGGTTGGGGTACGAGCAGTACTTC
TRBV2	TRBJ2-7	-	-	CASSDRGGSYEQYF	TGTGCCAGCAGTGACAGGGGAGGCTCCTACGAGCAGTACTTC
TRBV7-9	TRBJ2-5	TRBD2	-	CASSVREKTQYF	TGTGCCAGCTCTGTGCGGGAGAAGACCCAGTACTTC
TRBV5-1	TRBJ1-1	-	-	CASSLAGGNTEAFF	TGCGCCAGCAGCTTGGCCGGGGGGAACACTGAAGCTTTCTTT